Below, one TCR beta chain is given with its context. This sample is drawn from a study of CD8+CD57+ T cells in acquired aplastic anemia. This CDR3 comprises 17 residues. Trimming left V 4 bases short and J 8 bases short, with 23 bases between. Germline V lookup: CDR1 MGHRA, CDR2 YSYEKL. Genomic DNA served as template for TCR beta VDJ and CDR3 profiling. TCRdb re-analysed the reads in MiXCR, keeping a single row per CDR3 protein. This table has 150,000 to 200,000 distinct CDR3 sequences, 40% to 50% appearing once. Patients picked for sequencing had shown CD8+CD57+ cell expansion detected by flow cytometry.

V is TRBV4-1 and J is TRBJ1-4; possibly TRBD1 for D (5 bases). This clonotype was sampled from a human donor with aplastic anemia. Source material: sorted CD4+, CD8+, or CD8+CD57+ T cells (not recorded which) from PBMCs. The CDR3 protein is CASSPGPRDLAEEKLFF. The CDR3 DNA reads TGCGCCAGCAGCCCCGGACCTAGGGACCTAGCGGAGGAAAAACTGTTTTTT.